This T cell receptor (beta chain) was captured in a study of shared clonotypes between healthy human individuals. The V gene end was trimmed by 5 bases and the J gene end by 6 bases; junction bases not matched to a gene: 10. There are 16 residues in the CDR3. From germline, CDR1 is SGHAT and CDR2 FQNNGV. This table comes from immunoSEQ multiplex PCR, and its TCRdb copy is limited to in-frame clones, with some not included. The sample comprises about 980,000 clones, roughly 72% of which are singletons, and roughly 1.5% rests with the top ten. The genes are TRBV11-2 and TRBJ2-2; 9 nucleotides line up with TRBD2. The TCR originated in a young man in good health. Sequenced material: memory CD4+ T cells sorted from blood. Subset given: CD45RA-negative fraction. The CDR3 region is CASSPLGGGAAGELFF. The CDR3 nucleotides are TGTGCCAGCAGCCCCCTCGGCGGGGGGGCCGCCGGGGAGCTGTTTTTT.